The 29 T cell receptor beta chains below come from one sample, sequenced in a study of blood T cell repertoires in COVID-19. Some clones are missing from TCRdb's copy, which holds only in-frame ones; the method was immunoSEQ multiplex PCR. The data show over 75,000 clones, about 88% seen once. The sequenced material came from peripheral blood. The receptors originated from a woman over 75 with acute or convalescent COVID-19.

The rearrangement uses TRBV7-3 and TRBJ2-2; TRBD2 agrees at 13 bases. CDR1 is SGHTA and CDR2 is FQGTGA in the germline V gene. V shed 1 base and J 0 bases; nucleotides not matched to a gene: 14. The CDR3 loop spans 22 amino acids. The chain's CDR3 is CASSLNNLRTSGRVPNTGELFF. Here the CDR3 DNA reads TGTGCCAGCAGCTTAAATAATTTGAGGACTAGCGGGAGAGTGCCGAACACCGGGGAGCTGTTTTTT.

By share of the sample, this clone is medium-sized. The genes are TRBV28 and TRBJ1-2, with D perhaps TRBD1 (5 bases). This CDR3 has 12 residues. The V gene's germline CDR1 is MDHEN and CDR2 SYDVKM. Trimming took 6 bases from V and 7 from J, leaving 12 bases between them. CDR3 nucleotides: TGTGCCAGCAGGGTGGCGGGACCTGGCTACACCTTC. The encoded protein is CASRVAGPGYTF.

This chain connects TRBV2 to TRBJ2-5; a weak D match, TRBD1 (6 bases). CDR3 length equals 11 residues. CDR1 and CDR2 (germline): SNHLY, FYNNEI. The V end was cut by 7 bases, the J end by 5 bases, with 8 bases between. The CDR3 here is CASKQGETQYF. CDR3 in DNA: TGTGCCAGCAAACAGGGCGAGACCCAGTACTTC.

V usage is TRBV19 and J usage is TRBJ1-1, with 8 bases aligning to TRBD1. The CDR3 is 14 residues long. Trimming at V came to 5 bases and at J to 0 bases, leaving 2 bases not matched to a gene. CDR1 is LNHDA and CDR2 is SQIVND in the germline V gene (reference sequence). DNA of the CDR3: TGTGCCAGTAGTGTGACAGGGGTGAACACTGAAGCTTTCTTT. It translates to CASSVTGVNTEAFF.

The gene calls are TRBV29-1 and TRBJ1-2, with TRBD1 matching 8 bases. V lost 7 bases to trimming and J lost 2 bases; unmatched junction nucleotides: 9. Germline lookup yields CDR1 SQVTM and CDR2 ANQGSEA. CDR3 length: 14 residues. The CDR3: CSAQTRTGNYGYTF. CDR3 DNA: TGCAGCGCCCAAACCCGGACAGGGAACTATGGCTACACCTTC.

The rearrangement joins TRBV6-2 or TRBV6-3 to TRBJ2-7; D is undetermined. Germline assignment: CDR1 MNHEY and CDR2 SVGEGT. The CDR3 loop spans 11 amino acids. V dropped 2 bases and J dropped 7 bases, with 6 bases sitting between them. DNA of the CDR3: TGTGCCAGCAGTTACCCCCAGGAGCAGTACTTC. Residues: CASSYPQEQYF.

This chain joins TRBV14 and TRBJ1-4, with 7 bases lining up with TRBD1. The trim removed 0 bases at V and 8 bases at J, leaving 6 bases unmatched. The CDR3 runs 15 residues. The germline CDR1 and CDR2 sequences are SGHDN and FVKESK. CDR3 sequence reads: CASSQDLLTGEKLFF. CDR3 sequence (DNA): TGTGCCAGCAGCCAAGATCTGTTGACAGGGGAAAAACTGTTTTTT.

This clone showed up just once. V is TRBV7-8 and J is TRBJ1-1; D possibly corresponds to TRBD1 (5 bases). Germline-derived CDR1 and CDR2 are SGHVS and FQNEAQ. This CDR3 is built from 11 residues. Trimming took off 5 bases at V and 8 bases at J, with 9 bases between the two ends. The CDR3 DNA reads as TGTGCCAGCAGCCCGCGGACAGAAGCTTTCTTT. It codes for CASSPRTEAFF.

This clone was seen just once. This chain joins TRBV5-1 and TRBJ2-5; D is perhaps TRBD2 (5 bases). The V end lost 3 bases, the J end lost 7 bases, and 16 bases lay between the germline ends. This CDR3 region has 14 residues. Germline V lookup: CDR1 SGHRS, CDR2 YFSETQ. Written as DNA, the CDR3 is TGCGCCAGCAGCTCGAAGACGCGGGCGAGGACCCAGTACTTC. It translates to CASSSKTRARTQYF.

This CDR3 reads CASSPLAGAGAEAFF. As DNA, the CDR3 is TGTGCCAGCAGTCCTCTCGCAGGGGCAGGGGCTGAAGCTTTCTTT. The chain employs TRBV27 and TRBJ1-1; D perhaps matches TRBD1 (6 bases). The V and J ends lost 5 bases and 6 bases respectively, with 19 bases between them. The CDR3 runs 15 residues. Looked up from germline, CDR1 is MNHEY and CDR2 is SMNVEV (reference sequence).

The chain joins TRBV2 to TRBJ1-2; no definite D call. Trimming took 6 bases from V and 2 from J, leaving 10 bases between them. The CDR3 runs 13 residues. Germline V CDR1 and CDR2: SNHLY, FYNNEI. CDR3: CASRNWENYGYTF. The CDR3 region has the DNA TGTGCCAGCAGAAATTGGGAGAACTATGGCTACACCTTC.

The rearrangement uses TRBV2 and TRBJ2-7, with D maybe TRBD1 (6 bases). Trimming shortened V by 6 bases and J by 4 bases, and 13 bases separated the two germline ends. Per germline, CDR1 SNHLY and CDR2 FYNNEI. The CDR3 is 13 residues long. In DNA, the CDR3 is TGTGCCAGCAGACAGGGCAGGGAGTACGAGCAGTACTTC. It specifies CASRQGREYEQYF. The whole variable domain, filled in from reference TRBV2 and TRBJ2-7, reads EPEVTQTPSHQVTQMGQEVILRCVPISNHLYFYWYRQILGQKVEFLVSFYNNEISEKSEIFDDQFSVERPDGSNFTLKIRSTKLEDSAMYFCASRQGREYEQYFGPGTRLTVT.

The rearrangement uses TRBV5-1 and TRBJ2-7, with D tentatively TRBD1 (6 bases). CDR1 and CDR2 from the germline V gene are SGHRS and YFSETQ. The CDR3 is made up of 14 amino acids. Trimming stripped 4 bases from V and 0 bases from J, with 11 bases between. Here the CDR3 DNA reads TGCGCCAGCAGCCTCAGGGGTGGCTCCTACGAGCAGTACTTC. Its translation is CASSLRGGSYEQYF.

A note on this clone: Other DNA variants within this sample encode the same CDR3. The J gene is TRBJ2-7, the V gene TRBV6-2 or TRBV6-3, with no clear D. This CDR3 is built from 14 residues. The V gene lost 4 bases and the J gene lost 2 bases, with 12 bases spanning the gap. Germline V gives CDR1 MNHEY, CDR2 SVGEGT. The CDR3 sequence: CASSLAGRTYEQYF. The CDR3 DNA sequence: TGTGCCAGCAGTTTGGCAGGCAGAACCTACGAGCAGTACTTC.

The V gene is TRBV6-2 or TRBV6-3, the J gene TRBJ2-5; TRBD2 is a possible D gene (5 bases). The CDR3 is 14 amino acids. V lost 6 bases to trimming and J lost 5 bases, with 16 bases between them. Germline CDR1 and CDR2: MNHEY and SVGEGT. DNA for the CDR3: TGTGCCAGCAGCCACCGGCCTAGGGAGGAGACCCAGTACTTC. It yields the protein CASSHRPREETQYF.

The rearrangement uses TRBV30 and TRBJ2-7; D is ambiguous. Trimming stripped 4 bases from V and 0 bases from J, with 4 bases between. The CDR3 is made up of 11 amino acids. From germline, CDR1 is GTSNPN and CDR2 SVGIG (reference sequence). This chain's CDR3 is CAWTSSYEQYF. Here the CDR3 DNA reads TGTGCCTGGACTAGCTCCTACGAGCAGTACTTC.

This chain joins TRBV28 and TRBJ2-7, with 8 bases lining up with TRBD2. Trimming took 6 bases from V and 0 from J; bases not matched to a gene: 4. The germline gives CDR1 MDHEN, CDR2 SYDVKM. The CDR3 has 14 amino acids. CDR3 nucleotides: TGTGCCAGCAGCTTGGGACTAGTCTCCTACGAGCAGTACTTC. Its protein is CASSLGLVSYEQYF.

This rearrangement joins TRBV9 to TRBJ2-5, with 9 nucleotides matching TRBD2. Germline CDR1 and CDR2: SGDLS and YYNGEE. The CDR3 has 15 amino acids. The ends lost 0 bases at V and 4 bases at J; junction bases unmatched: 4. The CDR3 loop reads CASSVVASGIETQYF. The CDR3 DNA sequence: TGTGCCAGCAGCGTAGTCGCTAGCGGGATAGAGACCCAGTACTTC.

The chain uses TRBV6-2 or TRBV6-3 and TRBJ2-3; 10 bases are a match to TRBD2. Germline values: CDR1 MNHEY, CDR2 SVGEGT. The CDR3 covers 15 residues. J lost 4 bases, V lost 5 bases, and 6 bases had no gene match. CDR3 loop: CASSVAGGRSDTQYF. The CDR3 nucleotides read TGTGCCAGCAGTGTAGCGGGAGGTCGTTCAGATACGCAGTATTTT.

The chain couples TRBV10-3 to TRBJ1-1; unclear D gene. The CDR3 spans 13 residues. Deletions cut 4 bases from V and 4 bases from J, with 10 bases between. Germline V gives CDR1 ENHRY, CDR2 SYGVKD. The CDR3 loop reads CAISGILSTEAFF. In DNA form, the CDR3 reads TGTGCCATCAGTGGCATCCTGAGCACTGAAGCTTTCTTT.

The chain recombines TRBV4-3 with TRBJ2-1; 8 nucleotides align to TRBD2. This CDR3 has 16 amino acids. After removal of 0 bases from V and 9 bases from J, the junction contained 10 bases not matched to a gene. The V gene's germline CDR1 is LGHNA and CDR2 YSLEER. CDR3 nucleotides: TGCGCCAGCAGCCAAGAACACGGGAGGGCCTTTAGTGAGCAGTTCTTC. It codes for CASSQEHGRAFSEQFF.

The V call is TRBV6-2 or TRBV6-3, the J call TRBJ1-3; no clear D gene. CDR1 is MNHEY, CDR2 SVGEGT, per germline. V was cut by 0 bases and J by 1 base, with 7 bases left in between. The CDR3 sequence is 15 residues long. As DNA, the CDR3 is TGTGCCAGCAGTTACTCCCGGGGATCTGGAAACACCATATATTTT. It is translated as CASSYSRGSGNTIYF.

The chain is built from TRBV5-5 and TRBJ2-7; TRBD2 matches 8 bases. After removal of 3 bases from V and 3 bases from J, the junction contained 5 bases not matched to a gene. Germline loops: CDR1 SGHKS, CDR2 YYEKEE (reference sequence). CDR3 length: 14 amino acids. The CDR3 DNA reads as TGTGCCAGCAGCTGGGCCGGGACTAGCTACGAGCAGTACTTC. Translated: CASSWAGTSYEQYF.

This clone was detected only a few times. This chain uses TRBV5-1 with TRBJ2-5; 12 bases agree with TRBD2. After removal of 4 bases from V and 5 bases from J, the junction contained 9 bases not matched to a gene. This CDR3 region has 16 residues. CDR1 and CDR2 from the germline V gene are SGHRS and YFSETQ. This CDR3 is CASSQTTSGSMETQYF. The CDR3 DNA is TGCGCCAGCAGCCAGACGACTAGCGGGAGTATGGAGACCCAGTACTTC.

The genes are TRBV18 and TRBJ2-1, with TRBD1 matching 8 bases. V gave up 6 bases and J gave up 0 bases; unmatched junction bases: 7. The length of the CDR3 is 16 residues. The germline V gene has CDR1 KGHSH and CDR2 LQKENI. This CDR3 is CASSTLGTGSYNEQFF. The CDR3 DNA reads TGTGCCAGCTCTACCCTTGGGACAGGCTCCTACAATGAGCAGTTCTTC.

The CDR3 DNA sequence: TGCGCCAGCGGCACCGACAGGGGGCGGAACACCGGGGAGCTGTTTTTT. Protein sequence: CASGTDRGRNTGELFF. V is TRBV5-1 and J is TRBJ2-2; 10 nucleotides line up with TRBD1. The CDR3 length is 16 residues. Germline CDR1 and CDR2: SGHRS and YFSETQ. V shed 7 bases and J 1 base; nucleotides not matched to a gene: 7. The complete variable domain, with remaining parts taken from reference TRBV5-1 and TRBJ2-2, reads KAGVTQTPRYLIKTRGQQVTLSCSPISGHRSVSWYQQTPGQGLQFLFEYFSETQRNKGNFPGRFSGRQFSNSRSEMNVSTLELGDSALYLCASGTDRGRNTGELFFGEGSRLTVL.

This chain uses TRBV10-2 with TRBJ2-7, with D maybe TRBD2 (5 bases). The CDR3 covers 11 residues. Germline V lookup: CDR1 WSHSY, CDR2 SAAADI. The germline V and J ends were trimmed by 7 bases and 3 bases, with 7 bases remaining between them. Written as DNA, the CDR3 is TGCGCCAGCATGGGGAGCTACGAGCAGTACTTC. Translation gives CASMGSYEQYF.

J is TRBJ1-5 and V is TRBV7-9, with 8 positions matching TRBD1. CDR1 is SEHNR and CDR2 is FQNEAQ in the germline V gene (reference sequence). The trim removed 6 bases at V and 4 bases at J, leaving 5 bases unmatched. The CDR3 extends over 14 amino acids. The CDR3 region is CASSLTGENQPQHF. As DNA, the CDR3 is TGTGCCAGCAGTCTGACAGGGGAAAATCAGCCCCAGCATTTT.

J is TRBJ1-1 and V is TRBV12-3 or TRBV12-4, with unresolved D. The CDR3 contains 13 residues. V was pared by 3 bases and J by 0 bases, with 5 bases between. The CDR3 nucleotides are TGTGCCAGCAGTTTCTTAGTGAACACTGAAGCTTTCTTT. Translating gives CASSFLVNTEAFF.